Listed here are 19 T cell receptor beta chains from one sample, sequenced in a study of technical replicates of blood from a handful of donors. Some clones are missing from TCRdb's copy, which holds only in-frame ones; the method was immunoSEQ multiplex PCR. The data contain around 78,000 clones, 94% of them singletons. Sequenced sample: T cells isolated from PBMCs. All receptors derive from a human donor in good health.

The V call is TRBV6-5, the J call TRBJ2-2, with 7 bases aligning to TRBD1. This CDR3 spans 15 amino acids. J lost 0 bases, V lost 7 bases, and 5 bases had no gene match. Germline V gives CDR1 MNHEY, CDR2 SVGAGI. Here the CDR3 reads CASTPGTANTGELFF. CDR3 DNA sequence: TGTGCCAGCACCCCCGGGACAGCGAACACCGGGGAGCTGTTTTTT.

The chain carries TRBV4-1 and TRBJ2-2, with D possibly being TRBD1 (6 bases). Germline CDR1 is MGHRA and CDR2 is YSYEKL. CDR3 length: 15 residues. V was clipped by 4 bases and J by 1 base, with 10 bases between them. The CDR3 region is CASSPTDRNTGELFF. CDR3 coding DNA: TGCGCCAGCAGCCCAACGGACAGGAACACCGGGGAGCTGTTTTTT.

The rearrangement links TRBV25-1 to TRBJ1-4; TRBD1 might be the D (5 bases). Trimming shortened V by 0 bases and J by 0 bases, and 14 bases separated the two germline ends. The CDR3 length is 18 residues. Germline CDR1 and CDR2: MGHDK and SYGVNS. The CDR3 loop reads CASSEYRGGKATNEKLFF. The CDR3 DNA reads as TGTGCCAGCAGTGAATATCGGGGCGGGAAAGCAACTAATGAAAAACTGTTTTTT. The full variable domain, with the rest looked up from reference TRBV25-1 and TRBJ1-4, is EADIYQTPRYLVIGTGKKITLECSQTMGHDKMYWYQQDPGMELHLIHYSYGVNSTEKGDLSSESTVSRIRTEHFPLTLESARPSHTSQYLCASSEYRGGKATNEKLFFGSGTQLSVL.

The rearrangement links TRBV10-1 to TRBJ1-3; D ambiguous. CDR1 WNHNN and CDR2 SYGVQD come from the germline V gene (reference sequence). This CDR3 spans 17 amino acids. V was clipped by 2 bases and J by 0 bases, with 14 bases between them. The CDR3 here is CASSESLLLSSGNTIYF. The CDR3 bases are TGCGCCAGCAGTGAGAGTCTCCTCCTAAGCTCTGGAAACACCATATATTTT.

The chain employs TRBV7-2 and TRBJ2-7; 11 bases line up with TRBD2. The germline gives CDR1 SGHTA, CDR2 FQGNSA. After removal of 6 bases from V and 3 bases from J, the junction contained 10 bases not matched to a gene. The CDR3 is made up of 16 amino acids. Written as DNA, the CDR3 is TGTGCCAGCAGTCTCTCAGGACTAGCGGGCATCTACGAGCAGTACTTC. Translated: CASSLSGLAGIYEQYF.

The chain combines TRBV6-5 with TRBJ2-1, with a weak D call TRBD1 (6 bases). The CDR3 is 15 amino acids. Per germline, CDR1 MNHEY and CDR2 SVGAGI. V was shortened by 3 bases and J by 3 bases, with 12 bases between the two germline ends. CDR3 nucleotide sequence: TGTGCCAGCAGTTATCGGGGACAATACTACAATGAGCAGTTCTTC. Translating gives CASSYRGQYYNEQFF.

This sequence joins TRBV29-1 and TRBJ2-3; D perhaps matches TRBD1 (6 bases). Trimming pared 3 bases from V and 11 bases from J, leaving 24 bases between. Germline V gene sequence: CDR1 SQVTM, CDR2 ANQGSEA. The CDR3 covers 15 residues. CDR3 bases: TGCAGCGTTGATAATCCGGGACACAGGGATACGGGGCAGTATTTT. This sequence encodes CSVDNPGHRDTGQYF.

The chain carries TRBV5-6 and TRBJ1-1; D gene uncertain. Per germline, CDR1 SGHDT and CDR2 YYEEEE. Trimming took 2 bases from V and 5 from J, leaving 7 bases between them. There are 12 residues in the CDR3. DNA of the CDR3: TGTGCCAGCAGCTTCCAGATGACTGAAGCTTTCTTT. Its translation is CASSFQMTEAFF.

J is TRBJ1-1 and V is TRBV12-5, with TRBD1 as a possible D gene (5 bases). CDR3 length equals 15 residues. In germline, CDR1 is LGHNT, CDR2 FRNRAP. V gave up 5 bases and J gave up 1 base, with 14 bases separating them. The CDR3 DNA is TGTGCTAGTGGTCGGACGGGGGGAACGAACACTGAAGCTTTCTTT. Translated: CASGRTGGTNTEAFF.

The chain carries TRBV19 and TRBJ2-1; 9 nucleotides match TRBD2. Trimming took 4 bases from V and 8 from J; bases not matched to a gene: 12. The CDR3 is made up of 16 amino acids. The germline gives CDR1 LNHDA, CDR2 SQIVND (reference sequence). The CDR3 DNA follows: TGTGCCAGTAGTACGAATAGCGGGAGCCCGGCAGATGAGCAGTTCTTC. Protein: CASSTNSGSPADEQFF.

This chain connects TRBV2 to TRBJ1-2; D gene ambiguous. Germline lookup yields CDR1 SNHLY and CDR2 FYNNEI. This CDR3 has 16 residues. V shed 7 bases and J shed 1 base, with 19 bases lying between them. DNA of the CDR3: TGTGCCAGCATCCTCGGTGCCTTCTTTTATAACTATGGCTACACCTTC. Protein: CASILGAFFYNYGYTF. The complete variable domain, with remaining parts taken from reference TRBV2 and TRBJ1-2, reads EPEVTQTPSHQVTQMGQEVILRCVPISNHLYFYWYRQILGQKVEFLVSFYNNEISEKSEIFDDQFSVERPDGSNFTLKIRSTKLEDSAMYFCASILGAFFYNYGYTFGSGTRLTVV.

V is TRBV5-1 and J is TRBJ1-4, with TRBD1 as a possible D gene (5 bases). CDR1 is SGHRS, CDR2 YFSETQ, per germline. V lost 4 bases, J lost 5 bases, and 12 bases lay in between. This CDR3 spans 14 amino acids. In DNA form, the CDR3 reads TGCGCCAGCAGCGTCGACAGCCCAAATGAAAAACTGTTTTTT. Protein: CASSVDSPNEKLFF. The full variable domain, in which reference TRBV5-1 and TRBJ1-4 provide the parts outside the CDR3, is KAGVTQTPRYLIKTRGQQVTLSCSPISGHRSVSWYQQTPGQGLQFLFEYFSETQRNKGNFPGRFSGRQFSNSRSEMNVSTLELGDSALYLCASSVDSPNEKLFFGSGTQLSVL.

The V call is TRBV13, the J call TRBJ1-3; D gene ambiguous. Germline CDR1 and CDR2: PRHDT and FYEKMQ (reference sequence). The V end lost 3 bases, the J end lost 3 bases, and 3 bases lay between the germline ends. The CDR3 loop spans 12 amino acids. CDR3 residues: CASSLYGNTIYF. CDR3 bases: TGTGCCAGCAGCTTGTATGGAAACACCATATATTTT.

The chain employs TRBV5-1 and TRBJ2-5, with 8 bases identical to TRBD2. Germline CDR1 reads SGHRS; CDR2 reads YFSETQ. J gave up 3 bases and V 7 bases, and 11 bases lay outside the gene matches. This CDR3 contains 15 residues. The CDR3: CASAGGLSGEETQYF. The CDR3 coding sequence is TGCGCCAGCGCGGGGGGTCTGAGCGGGGAAGAGACCCAGTACTTC.

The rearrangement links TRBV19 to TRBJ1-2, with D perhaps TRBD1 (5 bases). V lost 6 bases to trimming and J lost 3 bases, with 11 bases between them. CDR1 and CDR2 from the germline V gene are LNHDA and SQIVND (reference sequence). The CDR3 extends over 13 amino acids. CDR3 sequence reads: CASRRGVDYGYTF. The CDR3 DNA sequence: TGTGCCAGTAGAAGGGGCGTCGACTATGGCTACACCTTC.

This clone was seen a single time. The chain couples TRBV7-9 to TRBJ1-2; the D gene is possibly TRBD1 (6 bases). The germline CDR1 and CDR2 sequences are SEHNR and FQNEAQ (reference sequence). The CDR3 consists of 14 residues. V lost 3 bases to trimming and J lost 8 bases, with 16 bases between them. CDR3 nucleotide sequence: TGTGCCAGCAGCTTTGCAGGGGAAGGATTAGGCTACACCTTC. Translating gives CASSFAGEGLGYTF.

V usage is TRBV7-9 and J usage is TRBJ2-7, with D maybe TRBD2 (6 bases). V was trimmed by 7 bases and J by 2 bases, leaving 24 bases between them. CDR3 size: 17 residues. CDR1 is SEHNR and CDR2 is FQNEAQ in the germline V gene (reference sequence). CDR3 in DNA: TGTGCCAGCATTTCCCTACCCTTCGGGGGAGAGACCTACGAGCAGTACTTC. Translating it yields CASISLPFGGETYEQYF.

The chain's CDR3 is CSVDADGNTIYF. Here the CDR3 DNA reads TGCAGCGTTGACGCAGATGGAAACACCATATATTTT. This chain uses TRBV29-1 with TRBJ1-3, with D uncertain. Germline loops: CDR1 SQVTM, CDR2 ANQGSEA. CDR3 size: 12 residues. The V end was cut by 3 bases, the J end by 3 bases, with 6 bases between.

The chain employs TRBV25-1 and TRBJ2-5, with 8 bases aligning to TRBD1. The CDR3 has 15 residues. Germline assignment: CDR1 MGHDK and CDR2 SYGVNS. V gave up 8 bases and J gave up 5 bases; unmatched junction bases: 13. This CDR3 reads CASRKQGDLRETQYF. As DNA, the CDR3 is TGTGCCAGCCGTAAACAGGGGGACCTTAGGGAGACCCAGTACTTC.